This TCR beta chain is from a study of shared clonotypes between healthy human individuals. Study-wide points: Approximately 4.5% was the fraction of naive CD4 clonotypes found shared across several donors.

The junction had 3 bases not matched to a gene; V was cut back by 1 base and J by 4 bases. The CDR3 totals 15 residues. Germline values: CDR1 SGHVS, CDR2 FQNEAQ. Each cell subset's genomic DNA was divided evenly among several immunoSEQ plates. The protocol was immunoSEQ multiplex PCR, while the TCRdb copy is restricted to in-frame clones and leaves out a portion. The table has around 1.6 million clones, approximately 98% seen once; the top ten hold roughly 0.45%. In the case of this clone: Its antigen is unknown.

All donors were healthy HIV-negative adults lacking recent acute infections or vaccinations. The clonotype originates from a young man in good health. Sequences were obtained from naive CD4+ T cells sorted from blood. The subset was: CD45RA+ positively selected. The gene calls are TRBV7-8 and TRBJ2-7; 11 bases match TRBD2. The CDR3 protein is CASSLGLAGQYEQYF. CDR3 coding DNA: TGTGCCAGCAGCTTAGGACTAGCGGGACAATACGAGCAGTACTTC.